This TCR beta chain was identified during a study of control samples from healthy donors and cancer patients. The protocol was immunoSEQ multiplex PCR, while the TCRdb copy is restricted to in-frame clones and leaves out a portion. Of about 180,000 clones listed, just over 90% were seen once; the top ten hold around 1.4%. The CDR3 runs 14 residues. The V gene lost 3 bases and the J gene lost 8 bases, with 13 bases spanning the gap. Germline values: CDR1 MNHEY, CDR2 SMNVEV (reference sequence). This chain connects TRBV27 to TRBJ1-4; D ambiguous. This TCR came from a man in his thirties or forties in good health. The sequencing sample was made of blood. This CDR3 is CASSFTASLEKLFF. CDR3 bases: TGTGCCAGCAGTTTCACGGCCAGCCTCGAAAAACTGTTTTTT.